This TCR beta chain came from a study of cytomegalovirus exposure and HLA in healthy donors. Looked up from germline, CDR1 is LNHDA and CDR2 is SQIVND (reference sequence). CDR3 length: 14 amino acids. V shed 4 bases and J shed 0 bases, with 9 bases lying between them. PCR involved 60 Vbeta and 13 Jbeta primers. The data were produced by immunoSEQ multiplex PCR, yet TCRdb's version contains in-frame clones alone and is incomplete. Among roughly 150,000 clones, roughly 84% were seen once, and the ten largest hold roughly 2.7%. This chain joins TRBV19 and TRBJ1-1; maybe TRBD1 (6 bases). The origin of this receptor is a boy aged 2 to 10 in good health and CMV-seronegative. Sequencing was carried out using PBMCs. CDR3 sequence: CASSSRGMNTEAFF. CDR3 nucleotide sequence: TGTGCCAGTAGTAGCAGGGGAATGAACACTGAAGCTTTCTTT.